This T cell receptor beta chain appears in the sequencing data of a study of blood T cells in healthy people across ages. Study-level background: In model experiments, template switching was able to capture about one barcoded beta molecule for every two T cells that were present.

This CDR3 is 16 amino acids long. Remarks on this clonotype: The antigen remains undetermined.

Regarding the study as a whole: Estimated diversity across one million T cells was deemed an underestimate.

Next came a second PCR, run for about 7 to 12 cycles, which used a sample-barcoded 5' primer along with a J-beta primer mix. There were at least 2.5 million CDR3-containing paired-end reads obtained from each sample. TCRdb called the 5' RACE reads again in MiXCR, with one record for every CDR3 protein. The table records roughly 900,000 distinct CDR3 sequences, about 48% of them present only once. Isolated PBMCs totaled at least 6.5 million in each sample. Sequenced material: blood. This clonotype originated in a man under 40 in good health. The chain employs TRBV21-1 and TRBJ2-7; the table calls TRBD1, which could not be checked here. The DNA matches TRBJ2-5 better at its end, which makes the J call doubtful. TRBV21-1 is designated a pseudogene. The CDR3 bases are TGTGCCAGCAGCAAACCCCCGGCAGGCGTACAAGAGACCCAGTACTTC. It codes for CASSKPPAGVQETQYF.